This TCR beta chain was identified in a study of cytomegalovirus exposure and HLA in healthy donors. General observations from the study: A later analysis by the authors found several of the most significant clusters apparently linked to common viral pathogens. In vitro confirmation showed three CMV-associated chains to be CMV antigen specific. Several V segments, TRBV6-2 and TRBV6-3 among them, could not be told apart and were dropped.

The PCR used 60 Vbeta and 13 Jbeta primers. Profiling relied on immunoSEQ multiplex PCR, and the TCRdb table lists in-frame clones only, not all of them. The sample carries over 200,000 clones, approximately 80% recorded once. V lost 4 bases and J lost 10; bases outside the gene matches: 7. The CDR3 loop spans 14 amino acids. CDR1 is MRHNA, CDR2 SNTAGT, per germline. To note about this clone: Antigen unknown.

This clonotype was sampled from a woman in her 40s in good health and CMV-seronegative. This chain joins TRBV6-4 and TRBJ1-1; 12 nucleotides align to TRBD1. The sample consisted of PBMCs. The CDR3: CASSGEGQGAGAFF. CDR3 nucleotides: TGTGCCAGCAGTGGAGAGGGACAGGGGGCCGGAGCTTTCTTT.